This T cell receptor (beta chain) came from a study of T cell changes during pregnancy in multiple sclerosis. The germline gives CDR1 MRHNA, CDR2 SNTAGT. This CDR3 comprises 13 residues. Losses at the gene ends were 4 bases for V and 11 bases for J; bases not matched to a gene: 6. Method: immunoSEQ multiplex PCR; TCRdb's copy keeps in-frame clones and lacks some. This sample has roughly 53,000 clones, with around 92% found just once. Sequenced here: CD4+ T cells from peripheral blood mononuclear cells, sampled in the third trimester of pregnancy. The source is a female donor with multiple sclerosis, enrolled in a pregnancy study. The V call is TRBV6-4, the J call TRBJ2-1; 9 nucleotides match TRBD1. Here the CDR3 reads CASSGTGESQQFF. The CDR3 DNA sequence: TGTGCCAGCAGTGGGACAGGGGAATCTCAGCAGTTCTTC.